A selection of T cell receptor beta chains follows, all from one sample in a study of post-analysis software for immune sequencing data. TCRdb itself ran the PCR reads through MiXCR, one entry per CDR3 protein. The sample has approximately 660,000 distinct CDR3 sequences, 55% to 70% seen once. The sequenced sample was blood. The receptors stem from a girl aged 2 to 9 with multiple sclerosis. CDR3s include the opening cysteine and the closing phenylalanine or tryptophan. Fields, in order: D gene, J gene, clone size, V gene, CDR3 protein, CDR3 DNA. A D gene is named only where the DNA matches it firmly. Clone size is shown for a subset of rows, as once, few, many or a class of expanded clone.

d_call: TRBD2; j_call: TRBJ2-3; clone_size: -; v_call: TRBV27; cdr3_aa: CASSLTSGRAYDTQYF; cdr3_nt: TGTGCCAGCAGCCTCACTAGCGGGAGGGCCTACGATACGCAGTATTTT
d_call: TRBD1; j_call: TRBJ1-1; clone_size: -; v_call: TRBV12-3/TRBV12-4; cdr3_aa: CASSFRTGGTRNTEAFF; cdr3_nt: TGTGCCAGCAGTTTTCGGACAGGGGGAACAAGGAACACTGAAGCTTTCTTT
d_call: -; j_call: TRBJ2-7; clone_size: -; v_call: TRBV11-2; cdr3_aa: CASSPLNTAHEQYF; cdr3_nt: TGTGCCAGCAGCCCCCTCAATACGGCACACGAGCAGTACTTC
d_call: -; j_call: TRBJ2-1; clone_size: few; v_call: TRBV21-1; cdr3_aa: CASSKVLDYPYNEQFF; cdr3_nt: TGTGCCAGCAGCAAAGTCCTAGACTACCCCTACAATGAGCAGTTCTTC
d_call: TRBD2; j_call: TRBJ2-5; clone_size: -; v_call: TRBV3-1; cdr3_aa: CASSQNRLADEQYF; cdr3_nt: TGTGCCAGCAGCCAGAACAGACTAGCTGATGAGCAGTACTTC
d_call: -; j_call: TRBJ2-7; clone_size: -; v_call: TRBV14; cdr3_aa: CASSQDIPDTPMGQYF; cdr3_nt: TGTGCCAGCAGCCAAGATATCCCCGACACCCCGATGGGGCAGTACTTC
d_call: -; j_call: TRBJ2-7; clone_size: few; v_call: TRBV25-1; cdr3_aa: CASSESAGTYEQYF; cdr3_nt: TGTGCCAGCAGTGAATCCGCTGGGACGTACGAGCAGTACTTC
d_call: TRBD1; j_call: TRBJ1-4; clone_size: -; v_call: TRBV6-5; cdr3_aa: CASSRDRASEKLFF; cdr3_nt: TGTGCCAGCAGTCGGGACAGGGCAAGTGAAAAACTGTTTTTT
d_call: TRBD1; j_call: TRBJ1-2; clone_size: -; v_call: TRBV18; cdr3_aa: CASSPGDRRNYGYTF; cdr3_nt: TGTGCCAGCTCACCAGGGGACAGGAGGAACTATGGCTACACCTTC
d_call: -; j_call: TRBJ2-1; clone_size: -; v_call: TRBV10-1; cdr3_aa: CASSEFLGTHNEQFF; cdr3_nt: TGCGCCAGCAGTGAATTCTTAGGGACACACAATGAGCAGTTCTTC
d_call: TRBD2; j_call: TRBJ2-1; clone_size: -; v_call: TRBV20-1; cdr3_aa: CSAKGLAGSSSYNEQFF; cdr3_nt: TGCAGTGCTAAAGGACTAGCGGGATCAAGCTCCTACAATGAGCAGTTCTTC
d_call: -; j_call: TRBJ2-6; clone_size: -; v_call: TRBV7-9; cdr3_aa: CASSLVFGGLDRSGANVLTF; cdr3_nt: TGTGCCAGCAGCTTAGTGTTCGGGGGCTTGGATCGCTCTGGGGCCAACGTCCTGACTTTC
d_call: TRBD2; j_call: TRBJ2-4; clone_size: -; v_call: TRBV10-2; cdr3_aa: CASKGLDHQNIQYF; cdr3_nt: TGCGCCAGCAAGGGACTAGACCACCAAAACATTCAGTACTTC
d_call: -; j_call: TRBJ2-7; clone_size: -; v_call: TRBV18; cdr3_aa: CASSPGRDTSYEQYF; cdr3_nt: TGTGCTAGCTCACCGGGACGGGACACTTCCTACGAGCAGTACTTC
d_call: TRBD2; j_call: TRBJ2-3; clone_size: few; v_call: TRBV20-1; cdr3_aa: CSFPGLAGVQDTQYF; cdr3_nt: TGCAGCTTCCCGGGACTAGCGGGAGTTCAAGATACGCAGTATTTT
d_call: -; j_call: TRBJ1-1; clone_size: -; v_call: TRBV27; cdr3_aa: CASSTESYRATTEAFF; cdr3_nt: TGTGCCAGCAGTACGGAGAGCTACAGGGCTACCACTGAAGCTTTCTTT
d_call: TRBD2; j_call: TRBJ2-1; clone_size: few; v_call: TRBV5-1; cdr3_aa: CASSSPNTSSGKAYNEQFF; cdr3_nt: TGCGCCAGCAGCTCTCCCAACACCTCTAGCGGGAAGGCCTACAATGAGCAGTTCTTC
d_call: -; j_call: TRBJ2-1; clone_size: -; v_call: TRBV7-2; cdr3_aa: CASSLGADPREQFF; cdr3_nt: TGTGCCAGCAGCTTAGGCGCGGACCCCCGTGAGCAGTTCTTC
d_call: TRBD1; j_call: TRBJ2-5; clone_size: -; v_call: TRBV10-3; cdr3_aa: CATSGGTGVETQYF; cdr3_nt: TGTGCCACATCCGGCGGGACAGGAGTCGAGACCCAGTACTTC
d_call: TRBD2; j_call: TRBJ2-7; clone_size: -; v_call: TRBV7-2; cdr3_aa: CASSLETSGGYAQYF; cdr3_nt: TGTGCCAGCAGCTTAGAGACTAGCGGGGGGTATGCCCAGTACTTC
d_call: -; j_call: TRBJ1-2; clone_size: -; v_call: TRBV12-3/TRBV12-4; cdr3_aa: CASSLEAGIYGYTF; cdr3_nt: TGTGCCAGCAGTTTAGAGGCAGGCATCTATGGCTACACCTTC
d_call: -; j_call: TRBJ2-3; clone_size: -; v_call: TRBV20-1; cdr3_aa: CSASPLLFTDTQYF; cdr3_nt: TGCAGTGCTAGCCCCCTACTGTTCACAGATACGCAGTATTTT
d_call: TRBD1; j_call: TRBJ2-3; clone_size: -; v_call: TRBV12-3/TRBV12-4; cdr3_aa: CASRATGWADTQYF; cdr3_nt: TGTGCCAGCAGGGCGACAGGGTGGGCAGATACGCAGTATTTT
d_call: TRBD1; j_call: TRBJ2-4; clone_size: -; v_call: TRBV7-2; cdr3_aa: CASSSSPGQGAFIQYF; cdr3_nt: TGTGCCAGCAGCTCGTCTCCGGGACAGGGGGCTTTTATTCAGTACTTC
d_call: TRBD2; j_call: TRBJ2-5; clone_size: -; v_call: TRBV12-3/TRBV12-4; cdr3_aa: CASSLAAGVETQYF; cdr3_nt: TGTGCCAGCAGTTTAGCAGCGGGGGTGGAGACCCAGTACTTC
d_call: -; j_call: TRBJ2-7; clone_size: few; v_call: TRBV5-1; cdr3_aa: CASSLAGQTYEQYF; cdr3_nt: TGCGCCAGCAGCTTGGCCGGACAGACCTACGAGCAGTACTTC
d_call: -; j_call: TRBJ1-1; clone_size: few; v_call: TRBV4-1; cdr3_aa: CASSHADTPNTEAFF; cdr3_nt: TGCGCCAGCAGCCATGCAGACACCCCGAACACTGAAGCTTTCTTT
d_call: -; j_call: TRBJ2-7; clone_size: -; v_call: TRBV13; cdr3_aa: CASSLEQDICEQYF; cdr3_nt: TGTGCCAGCAGCTTAGAACAGGACATCTGCGAGCAGTACTTC
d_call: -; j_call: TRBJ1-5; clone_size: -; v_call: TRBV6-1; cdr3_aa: CASSERTYWNQHF; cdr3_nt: TGTGCCAGCAGTGAACGGACCTATTGGAACCAGCATTTT
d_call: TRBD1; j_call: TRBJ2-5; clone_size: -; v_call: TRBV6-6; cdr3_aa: CASSRTGGLETQYF; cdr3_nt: TGTGCCAGCAGTCGGACAGGGGGCCTCGAGACCCAGTACTTC
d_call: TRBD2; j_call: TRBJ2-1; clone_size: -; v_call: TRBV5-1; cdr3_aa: CASGPTSGTYNEQFF; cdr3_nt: TGCGCCAGCGGCCCTACTAGCGGGACATACAATGAGCAGTTCTTC
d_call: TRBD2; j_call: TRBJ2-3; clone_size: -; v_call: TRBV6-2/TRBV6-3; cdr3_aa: CASSFPRTSGARDTQYF; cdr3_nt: TGTGCCAGCAGTTTCCCCCGGACTAGCGGGGCGCGAGATACGCAGTATTTT
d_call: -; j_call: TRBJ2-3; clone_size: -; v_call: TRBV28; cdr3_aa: CASFRGTDTQYF; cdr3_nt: TGTGCCAGTTTTAGGGGGACAGATACGCAGTATTTT
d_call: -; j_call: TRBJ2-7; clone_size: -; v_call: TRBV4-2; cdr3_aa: CASSPTQRAHHEQYF; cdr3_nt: TGTGCCAGCAGCCCTACGCAGCGGGCGCACCACGAGCAGTACTTC
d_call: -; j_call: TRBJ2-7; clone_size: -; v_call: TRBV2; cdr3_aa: CASSDGRSYEQYF; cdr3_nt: TGTGCCAGCAGTGACGGCCGTTCATACGAGCAGTACTTC
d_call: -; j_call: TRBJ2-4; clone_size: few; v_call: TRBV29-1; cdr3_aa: CSVGGNYGTENIQYF; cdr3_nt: TGCAGCGTTGGGGGTAACTACGGAACCGAAAACATTCAGTACTTC
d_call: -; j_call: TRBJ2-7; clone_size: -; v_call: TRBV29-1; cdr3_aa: CSVNDRRVGGEQYF; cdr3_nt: TGCAGCGTTAACGACAGGCGGGTTGGGGGCGAGCAGTACTTC
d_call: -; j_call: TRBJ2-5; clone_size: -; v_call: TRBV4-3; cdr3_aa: CASSQGLAAEETQYF; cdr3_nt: TGCGCCAGCAGCCAAGGTCTGGCGGCAGAAGAGACCCAGTACTTC
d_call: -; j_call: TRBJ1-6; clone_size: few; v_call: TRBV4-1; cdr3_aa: CASSQEYDSSYNSPLHF; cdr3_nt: TGCGCCAGCAGCCAAGAGTACGACTCCTCCTATAATTCACCCCTCCACTTT
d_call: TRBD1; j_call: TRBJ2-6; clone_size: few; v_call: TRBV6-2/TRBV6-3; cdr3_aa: CASKHHRGSGANVLTF; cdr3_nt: TGTGCCAGCAAACACCACAGGGGATCCGGGGCCAACGTCCTGACTTTC
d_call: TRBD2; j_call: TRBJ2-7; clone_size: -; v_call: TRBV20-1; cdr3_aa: CSARFAGTSWPYEQYF; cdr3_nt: TGCAGTGCTAGATTTGCCGGGACTAGCTGGCCCTACGAGCAGTACTTC
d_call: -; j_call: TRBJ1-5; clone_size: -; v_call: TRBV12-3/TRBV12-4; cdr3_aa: CASNSLLGGDQPQHF; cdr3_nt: TGTGCCAGCAACTCTTTGTTGGGGGGCGATCAGCCCCAGCATTTT
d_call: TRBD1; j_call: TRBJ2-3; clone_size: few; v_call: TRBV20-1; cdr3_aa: CSASKGAPDTQYF; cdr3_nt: TGCAGTGCTAGTAAGGGGGCCCCAGATACGCAGTATTTT
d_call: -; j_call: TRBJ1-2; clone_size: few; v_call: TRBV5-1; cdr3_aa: CASSLNVGLTNYGYTF; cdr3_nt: TGCGCCAGCAGCTTAAATGTCGGCCTGACTAACTATGGCTACACCTTC
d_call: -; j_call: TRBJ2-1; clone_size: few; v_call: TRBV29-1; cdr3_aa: CSVLGSLLSSYNEQFF; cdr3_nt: TGCAGCGTTTTGGGTTCCCTTTTAAGCTCCTACAATGAGCAGTTCTTC
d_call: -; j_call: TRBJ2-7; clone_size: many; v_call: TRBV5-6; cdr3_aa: CASSSGGYEQYF; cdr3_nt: TGTGCCAGCAGCTCCGGGGGCTACGAGCAGTACTTC